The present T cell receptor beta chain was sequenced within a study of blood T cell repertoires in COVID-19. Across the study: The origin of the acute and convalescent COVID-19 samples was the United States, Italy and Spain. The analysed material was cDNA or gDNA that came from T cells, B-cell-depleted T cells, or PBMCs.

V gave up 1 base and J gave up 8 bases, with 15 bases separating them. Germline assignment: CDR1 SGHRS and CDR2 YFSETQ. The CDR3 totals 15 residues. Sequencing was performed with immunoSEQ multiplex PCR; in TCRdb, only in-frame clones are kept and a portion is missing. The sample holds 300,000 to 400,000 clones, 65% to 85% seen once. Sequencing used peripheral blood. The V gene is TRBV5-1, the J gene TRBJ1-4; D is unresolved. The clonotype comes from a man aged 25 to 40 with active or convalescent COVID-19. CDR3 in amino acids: CASSLWVSGGEKLFF. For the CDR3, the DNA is TGCGCCAGCAGCTTGTGGGTCAGCGGAGGAGAAAAACTGTTTTTT.